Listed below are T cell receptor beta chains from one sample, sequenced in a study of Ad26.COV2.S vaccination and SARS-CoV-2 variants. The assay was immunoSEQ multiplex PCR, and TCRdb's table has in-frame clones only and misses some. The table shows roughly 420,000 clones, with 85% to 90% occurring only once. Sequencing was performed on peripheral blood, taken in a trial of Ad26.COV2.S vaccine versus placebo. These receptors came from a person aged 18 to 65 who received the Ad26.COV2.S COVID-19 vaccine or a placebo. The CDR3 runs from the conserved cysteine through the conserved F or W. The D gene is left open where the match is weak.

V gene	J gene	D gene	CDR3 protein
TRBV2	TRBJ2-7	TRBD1	CASSDQGALYEQYF
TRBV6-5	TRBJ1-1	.	CASSIGRTEAFF
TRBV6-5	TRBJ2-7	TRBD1	CASSRGQLSYEQYF
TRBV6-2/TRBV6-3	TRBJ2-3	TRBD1	CASSLRTGGASTQYF
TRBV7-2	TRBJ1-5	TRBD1	CASSFLGQGGPSSQHF
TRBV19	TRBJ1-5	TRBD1	CASRVPGQGTPQHF
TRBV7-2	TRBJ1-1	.	CASSLARTDEAFF
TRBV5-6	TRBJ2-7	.	CASSLIAGTYEQYF
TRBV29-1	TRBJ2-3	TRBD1	CSARTTGGRDTQYF
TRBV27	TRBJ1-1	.	CASSFGRMNTEAFF
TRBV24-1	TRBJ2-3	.	CATSDPYTDTQYF
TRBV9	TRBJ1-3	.	CASSPPARGPVTGNTIYF
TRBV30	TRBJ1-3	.	CAWSPDGNTIYF
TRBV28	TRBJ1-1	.	CASSFLVGGGTEAFF
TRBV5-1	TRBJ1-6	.	CASAGQFNSPLHF
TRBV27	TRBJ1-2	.	CASSLSVNYGYTF
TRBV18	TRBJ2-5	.	CASSLDGRQETQYF
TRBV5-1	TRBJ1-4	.	CASSPDGGEKLFF
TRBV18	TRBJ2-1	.	CASSPRGRTGNEQFF
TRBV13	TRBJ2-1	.	CASSTGPFRSNEQFF
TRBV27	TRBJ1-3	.	CASRAFSGNTIYF
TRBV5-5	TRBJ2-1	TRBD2	CASQLAGASYNEQFF
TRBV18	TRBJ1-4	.	CASSLQYLNEKLFF
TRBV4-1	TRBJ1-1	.	CASSRGENMNTEAFF
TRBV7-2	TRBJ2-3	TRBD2	CASRKAGGSPDTQYF
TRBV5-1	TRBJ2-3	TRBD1	CASSLGQGLPDTQYF
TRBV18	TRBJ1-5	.	CASSPFAGVPQHF
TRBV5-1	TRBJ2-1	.	CASSPPTYPRYNEQFF
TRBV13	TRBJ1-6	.	CASSLVPTSRGSPLHF
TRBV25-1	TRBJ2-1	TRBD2	CASSGHLAGAVNEQFF
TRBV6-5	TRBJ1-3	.	CASSSGLSGNTIYF
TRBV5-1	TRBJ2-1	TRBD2	CASSAGLAGGNNEQFF
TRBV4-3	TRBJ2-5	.	CASSQEIWWRGNGLQETQYF
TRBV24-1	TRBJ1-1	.	CATSENGGSTEAFF
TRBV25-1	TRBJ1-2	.	CASSEGWGNYGYTF
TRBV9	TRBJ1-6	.	CASSVVYNSPLHF
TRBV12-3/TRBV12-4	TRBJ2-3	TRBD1	CASTYRGDTQYF
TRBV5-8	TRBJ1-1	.	CASRRRGFSVSLAFF
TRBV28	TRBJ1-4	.	CASSLQAVEKLFF
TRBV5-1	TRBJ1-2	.	CASSPDSFYGYTF
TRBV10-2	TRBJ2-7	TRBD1	CASMTGAGRYEQYF
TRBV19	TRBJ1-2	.	CASSFTQGGYGYTF
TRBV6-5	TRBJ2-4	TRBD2	CASSFTSGSTQNIQYF
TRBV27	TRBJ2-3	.	CASSRVRGFMDTQYF
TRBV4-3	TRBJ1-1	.	CASSQDLRDKNTEAFF
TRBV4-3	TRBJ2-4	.	CASSQDRGAWSGNIQYF
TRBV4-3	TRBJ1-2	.	CASSQFEGGGYTF
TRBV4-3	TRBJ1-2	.	CASSQVDRRNYGYTF
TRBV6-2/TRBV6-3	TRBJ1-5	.	CASSYSGAGGQPQHF